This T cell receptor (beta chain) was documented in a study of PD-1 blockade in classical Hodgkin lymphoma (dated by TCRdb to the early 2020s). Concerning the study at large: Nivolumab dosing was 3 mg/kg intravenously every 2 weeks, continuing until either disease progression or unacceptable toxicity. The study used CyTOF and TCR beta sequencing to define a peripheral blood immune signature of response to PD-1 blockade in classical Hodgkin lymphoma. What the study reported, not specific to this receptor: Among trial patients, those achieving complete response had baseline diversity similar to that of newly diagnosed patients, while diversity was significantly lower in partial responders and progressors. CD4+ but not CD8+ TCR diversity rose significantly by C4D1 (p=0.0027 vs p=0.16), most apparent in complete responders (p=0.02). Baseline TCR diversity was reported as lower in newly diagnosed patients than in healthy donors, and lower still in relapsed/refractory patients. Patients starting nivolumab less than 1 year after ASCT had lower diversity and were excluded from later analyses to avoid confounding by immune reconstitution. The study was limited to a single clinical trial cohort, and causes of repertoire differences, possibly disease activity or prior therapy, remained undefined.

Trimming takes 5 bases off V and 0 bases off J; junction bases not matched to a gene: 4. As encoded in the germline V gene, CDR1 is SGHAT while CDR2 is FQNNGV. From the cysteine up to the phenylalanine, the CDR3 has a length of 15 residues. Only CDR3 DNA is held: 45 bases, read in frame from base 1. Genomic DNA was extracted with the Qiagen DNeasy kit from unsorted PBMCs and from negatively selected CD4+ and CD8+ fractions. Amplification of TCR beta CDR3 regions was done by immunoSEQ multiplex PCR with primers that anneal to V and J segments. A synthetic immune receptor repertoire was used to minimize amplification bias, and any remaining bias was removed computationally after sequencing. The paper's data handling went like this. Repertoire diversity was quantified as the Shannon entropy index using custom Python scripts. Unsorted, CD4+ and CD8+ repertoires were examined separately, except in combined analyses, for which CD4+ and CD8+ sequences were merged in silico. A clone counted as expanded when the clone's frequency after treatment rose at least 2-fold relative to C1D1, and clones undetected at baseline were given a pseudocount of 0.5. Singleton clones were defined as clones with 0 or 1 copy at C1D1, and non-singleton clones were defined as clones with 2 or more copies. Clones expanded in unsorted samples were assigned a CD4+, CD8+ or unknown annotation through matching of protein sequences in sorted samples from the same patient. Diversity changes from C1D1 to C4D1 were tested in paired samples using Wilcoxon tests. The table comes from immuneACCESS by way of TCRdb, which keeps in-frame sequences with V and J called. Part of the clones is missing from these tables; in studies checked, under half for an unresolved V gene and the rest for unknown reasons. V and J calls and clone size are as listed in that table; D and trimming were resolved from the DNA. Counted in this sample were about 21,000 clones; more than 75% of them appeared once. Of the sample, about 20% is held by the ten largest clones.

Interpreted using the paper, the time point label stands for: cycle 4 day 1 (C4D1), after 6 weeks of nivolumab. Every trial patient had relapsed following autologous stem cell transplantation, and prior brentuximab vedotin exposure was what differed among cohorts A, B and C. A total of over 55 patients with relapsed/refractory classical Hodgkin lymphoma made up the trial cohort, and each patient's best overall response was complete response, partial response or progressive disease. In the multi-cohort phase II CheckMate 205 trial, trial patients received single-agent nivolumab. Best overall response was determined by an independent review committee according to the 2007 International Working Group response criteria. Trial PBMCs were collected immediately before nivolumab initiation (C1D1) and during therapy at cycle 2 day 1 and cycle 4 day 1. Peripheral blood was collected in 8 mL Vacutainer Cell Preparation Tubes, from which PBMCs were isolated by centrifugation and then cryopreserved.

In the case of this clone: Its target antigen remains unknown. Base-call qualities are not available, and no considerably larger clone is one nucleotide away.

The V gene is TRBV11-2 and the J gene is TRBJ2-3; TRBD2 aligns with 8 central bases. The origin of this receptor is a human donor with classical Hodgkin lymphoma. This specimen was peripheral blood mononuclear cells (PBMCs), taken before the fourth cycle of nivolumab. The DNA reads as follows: TGTGCCAGCAGCGCTATAGCGGGAAGCACAGATACGCAGTATTTT. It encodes CASSAIAGSTDTQYF.